The following is a TCR beta chain sequence with its context. This CDR3 spans 14 amino acids. Trimming removed 2 bases from V and 1 base from J, with 9 bases in between. The V gene's germline CDR1 is SGHDT and CDR2 YYEEEE. The data were taken from a study of blood T cell repertoires in COVID-19. The wider study: Researchers got acute and convalescent COVID-19 samples from the United States, Italy and Spain. T cells, B-cell-depleted T cells, or PBMCs supplied cDNA or gDNA.

Some clones are missing from TCRdb's copy, which holds only in-frame ones; the method was immunoSEQ multiplex PCR. The sample includes more than 250,000 clones, approximately 90% of them seen just once. The rearrangement uses TRBV5-6 and TRBJ1-1; D gene unclear. Sequencing was done on a sample of peripheral blood. The TCR comes from a woman between 50 and 59 years old with COVID-19, enrolled during active disease. CDR3 nucleotide sequence: TGTGCCAGCAGCTTACGGCAGGCGAACACTGAAGCTTTCTTT. Translated: CASSLRQANTEAFF.